This TCR beta chain was sequenced for a study of vaccination and CD4 T cells after COVID-19. The Oncomine TCR Beta short-read assay was applied to DNA of cultured CD4+ T cells. TCRdb reprocessed the PCR reads via MiXCR and lists one record per CDR3 protein. The sample contains about 23,000 distinct CDR3 sequences, 43% of which appear only once. Time point of the sample: late sampling 161 to 241 days after vaccination in three convalescent patients. As for treatment: roughly ten-day PBMC culture with coronavirus spike peptide pools or control peptides (ViraFEST assay). Notes on this clonotype: Its cognate antigen is unknown.

The CDR3 length is 13 residues. The germline V gene encodes CDR1 SGHTA and CDR2 FQGNSA. V lost 3 bases to trimming and J lost 4 bases, with 7 bases between them. The V gene is TRBV7-2, the J gene TRBJ1-3; D is ambiguous. The sequencing used CD4+ T cells from blood, cultured in vitro, collected about 7 months after SARS-CoV-2 vaccination. The clonotype comes from a human donor who had recovered from COVID-19. CDR3 nucleotide sequence: TGTGCCAGCAGCTTGACCCGCGGAAACACCATATATTTT. It codes for CASSLTRGNTIYF.